This T cell receptor (beta chain) was sequenced for a study of T cell changes during pregnancy in multiple sclerosis. The CDR3 has 18 amino acids. The data were produced by immunoSEQ multiplex PCR, yet TCRdb's version contains in-frame clones alone and is incomplete. The repertoire holds under 30,000 clones, with around 89% as singletons. V gene TRBV21-1 combines with J gene TRBJ1-2; the table's TRBD1 call for D was not verified on the DNA. TRBV21-1 is designated a pseudogene. This receptor was taken from a female donor in good health, enrolled as a control in a pregnancy study. Sample: CD4+ T cells from peripheral blood mononuclear cells, taken in the first trimester of pregnancy. The CDR3 is CASSTLTGALFTNYGYTF. The CDR3 DNA reads as TGTGCCAGCAGCACACTGACAGGGGCCCTCTTCACGAACTATGGCTACACCTTC.